This T cell receptor (beta chain) was profiled in a study of blood T cell repertoires in COVID-19. For the study at large: Some COVID-19 samples were acute and others convalescent; all came from the United States, Italy and Spain. Nucleic acid was either cDNA or gDNA, and it came from T cells, B-cell-depleted T cells, or PBMCs.

Original methodology: It was from reference gene primer amplification that nucleated cell counts were estimated. Assay: immunoSEQ multiplex PCR; the TCRdb copy retains only in-frame clones and omits some. The V and J calls and the clone size are those of that table, but D and trimming were determined from the DNA. This table holds roughly 52,000 clones, roughly 80% found once. The CDR3 is made up of 16 amino acids. Germline assignment: CDR1 SGHRS and CDR2 YFSETQ. Deletions cut 0 bases from V and 4 bases from J, with 14 bases between. The genes are TRBV5-1 and TRBJ1-3, with D possibly being TRBD1 (6 bases). Sequencing was performed on peripheral blood. The source of this sequence is a human donor in a cohort sampled during active or convalescent COVID-19. The CDR3 region is CASSLDWGLTGNTIYF. The CDR3 DNA is TGCGCCAGCAGCTTGGATTGGGGGCTAACGGGAAACACCATATATTTT.